Sequencing of this T cell receptor (beta chain) was carried out in a study of blood T cells in healthy people across ages. J lost 3 bases, V lost 6 bases, and 15 bases had no gene match. The CDR3 has 17 amino acids. CDR1 and CDR2 (germline): MDHEN, SYDVKM. In this sample, this clonotype turned up many times. Using a J-beta primer mix together with a sample-barcoded 5' primer, a second PCR was run for roughly 6 to 11 cycles. TCRdb processed the 5' RACE reads anew with MiXCR; each CDR3 protein has one entry. The sample lists about 650,000 distinct CDR3 sequences, roughly 32% seen once, with approximately 15% in the top ten.

V is TRBV28 and J is TRBJ2-3; 7 positions agree with TRBD2. This TCR derives from a woman aged 80 or over in good health. Sample: blood. In DNA, the CDR3 is TGTGCCAGCAGCCTAGGAAGGGGCGGGGGTTTGACAGATACGCAGTATTTT. As protein: CASSLGRGGGLTDTQYF. Together with reference TRBV28 and TRBJ2-3, the CDR3 gives the full variable domain: DVKVTQSSRYLVKRTGEKVFLECVQDMDHENMFWYRQDPGLGLRLIYFSYDVKMKEKGDIPEGYSVSREKKERFSLILESASTNQTSMYLCASSLGRGGGLTDTQYFGPGTRLTVL.